The 14 T cell receptor beta chains in this list originate from one sample, sequenced in a study of post-analysis software for immune sequencing data. Carried by the TCR beta cDNA libraries were unique molecular identifiers. Each CDR3 protein gets one entry after TCRdb re-called the PCR reads with MiXCR. The sample lists fewer than 850,000 distinct CDR3 sequences; 25% to 30% were seen once. Study-level results: There were a few TRBV segments more frequent in patients than controls, and TRBV5-6, TRBV5-1 and TRBV20-1 were among them.

No antigens are known for them. Sequenced sample: blood. These receptors were collected from a girl between 10 and 17 years old with multiple sclerosis.

The chain uses TRBV7-2 and TRBJ2-3; 11 positions agree with TRBD2. V trimming: 4 bases; J trimming: 2 bases; junction bases outside the gene matches: 5. The CDR3 is made up of 16 amino acids. The germline gives CDR1 SGHTA, CDR2 FQGNSA. The CDR3 bases are TGTGCCAGCAGCTCCACACTAGCGGGGGTCACAGATACGCAGTATTTT. Translated: CASSSTLAGVTDTQYF.

The chain couples TRBV10-3 to TRBJ2-2; D is possibly TRBD1 (5 bases). The CDR3 runs 12 residues. The V end was cut by 7 bases, the J end by 4 bases, with 7 bases between. Germline V gene data show CDR1 as ENHRY and CDR2 as SYGVKD. The CDR3: CAINQGTGELFF. The CDR3 bases are TGTGCCATCAACCAGGGCACCGGGGAGCTGTTTTTT.

This clonotype came up a few times. The chain joins TRBV10-3 to TRBJ1-2; a weak D match, TRBD1 (5 bases). The germline gives CDR1 ENHRY, CDR2 SYGVKD. V was trimmed by 2 bases and J by 5 bases, leaving 15 bases between them. This CDR3 region has 15 residues. The CDR3 DNA is TGTGCCATCAGTGAGAGGCAGGGATCATCGTATGGCTACACCTTC. It codes for CAISERQGSSYGYTF.

This chain links TRBV3-1 with TRBJ1-5; the D gene is possibly TRBD1 (5 bases). The V end lost 1 base, the J end lost 7 bases, and 8 bases lay between the germline ends. This CDR3 has 13 amino acids. The germline CDR1 and CDR2 sequences are LGHDT and YNNKEL (reference sequence). CDR3 in DNA: TGTGCCAGCAGCCAAGGCAGGGTGCAGCCCCAGCATTTT. Protein: CASSQGRVQPQHF.

The V gene is TRBV29-1, the J gene TRBJ2-5, with unresolved D. Germline V CDR1 and CDR2: SQVTM, ANQGSEA. This CDR3 has 12 amino acids. The V and J ends lost 6 bases and 5 bases respectively, with 13 bases between them. CDR3 in amino acids: CSVLPSTETQYF. Here the CDR3 DNA reads TGCAGCGTCCTACCCTCGACGGAGACCCAGTACTTC. Supplemented by reference TRBV29-1 and TRBJ2-5, the full variable domain reads SAVISQKPSRDICQRGTSLTIQCQVDSQVTMMFWYRQQPGQSLTLIATANQGSEATYESGFVIDKFPISRPNLTFSTLTVSNMSPEDSSIYLCSVLPSTETQYFGPGTRLLVL.

This clonotype has a handful of counts. The gene calls are TRBV9 and TRBJ2-7; D remains ambiguous. V was cut by 0 bases and J by 3 bases, with 7 bases left in between. The CDR3 is 13 residues long. Germline values: CDR1 SGDLS, CDR2 YYNGEE. The CDR3 DNA is TGTGCCAGCAGCGTAGGACCATACTACGAGCAGTACTTC. It translates to CASSVGPYYEQYF.

This clonotype was counted a few times. The chain has TRBV20-1 and TRBJ1-1; D not resolved. This CDR3 region has 15 residues. Germline CDR1 is DFQATT and CDR2 is SNEGSKA (reference sequence). V was pared by 0 bases and J by 2 bases, with 13 bases between. The CDR3 DNA reads TGCAGTGCTAGAGACAGTGGGCGCCGAAACACTGAAGCTTTCTTT. It is translated as CSARDSGRRNTEAFF.

V gene TRBV5-1 combines with J gene TRBJ1-2; 7 bases match TRBD1. Trimming cost V 0 bases and J 6 bases; bases outside gene matches: 2. The CDR3 totals 13 residues. Germline-derived CDR1 and CDR2 are SGHRS and YFSETQ. The CDR3 sequence is CASSLEGADGYTF. The CDR3 nucleotides are TGCGCCAGCAGCTTGGAGGGGGCTGATGGCTACACCTTC.

This chain joins TRBV7-9 and TRBJ2-3, with 11 bases that match TRBD2. Germline V gene sequence: CDR1 SEHNR, CDR2 FQNEAQ (reference sequence). With V trimmed by 5 bases and J by 3 bases, 7 bases remained unmatched. The CDR3 loop spans 16 amino acids. The CDR3 sequence: CASSAPGLAATDTQYF. The CDR3 DNA is TGTGCCAGCAGCGCCCCGGGACTAGCGGCTACAGATACGCAGTATTTT. Based on the CDR3 plus reference TRBV7-9 and TRBJ2-3, the full variable domain is DTGVSQNPRHKITKRGQNVTFRCDPISEHNRLYWYRQTLGQGPEFLTYFQNEAQLEKSRLLSDRFSAERPKGSFSTLEIQRTEQGDSAMYLCASSAPGLAATDTQYFGPGTRLTVL.

The chain employs TRBV7-9 and TRBJ1-1; TRBD1 is a possible D gene (6 bases). The CDR3 spans 15 residues. Germline V lookup: CDR1 SEHNR, CDR2 FQNEAQ (reference sequence). The ends were cut back, 3 bases at V and 4 bases at J, with 15 bases in the middle. The CDR3 DNA reads as TGTGCCAGCAGCTTCACGGGGGCTACGGGCACTGAAGCTTTCTTT. Its protein is CASSFTGATGTEAFF.

To note about this clonotype: One end of the junction fails to match germline, which may point to a read error. This rearrangement joins TRBV11-2 to TRBJ2-1, with a tentative D call TRBD1 (5 bases). Per germline, CDR1 SGHAT and CDR2 FQNNGV. The CDR3 covers 16 residues. The CDR3 DNA reads as TGTACCAGCAGCCACACAAGGGGTAGCTCCTACAATGAGCAGTTCTTC. Residues: CTSSHTRGSSYNEQFF.

The chain uses TRBV20-1 and TRBJ2-7, with TRBD2 identical over 7 bases. This CDR3 has 14 residues. J was trimmed by 3 bases and V by 6 bases; bases with no gene match: 11. Germline loops: CDR1 DFQATT, CDR2 SNEGSKA (reference sequence). In DNA form, the CDR3 reads TGCAGTGCGGGAAGGACTAGTAGAATCTACGAGCAGTACTTC. Protein product: CSAGRTSRIYEQYF.

This clonotype has just a few counts. The chain is built from TRBV29-1 and TRBJ2-5; D may correspond to TRBD1 or TRBD2 (5 bases each). CDR1 is SQVTM, CDR2 ANQGSEA, per germline. The CDR3 has 12 amino acids. The CDR3 bases are TGCAACGCCCGGGAAGGGGCCTATGAGCAGTACTTC. It yields the protein CNAREGAYEQYF.

This clonotype came up a few times. The rearrangement uses TRBV3-1 and TRBJ2-1, with D perhaps given as TRBD1 or TRBD2 (5 bases each). In germline, CDR1 is LGHDT, CDR2 YNNKEL (reference sequence). V was pared by 4 bases and J by 2 bases, with 15 bases between. This CDR3 is 16 amino acids long. DNA for the CDR3: TGTGCCAGCAGCCTCCGTGGGGGTATCGCCTACAATGAGCAGTTCTTC. Residues: CASSLRGGIAYNEQFF.